This T cell receptor beta chain was obtained from a study of cytomegalovirus exposure and HLA in healthy donors. Germline V gives CDR1 MNHEY, CDR2 SMNVEV (reference sequence). The CDR3 has 17 amino acids. Study-level findings and limits: Presence/absence analyses supposed approximately even sequencing depth among donors.

As concerns this clone: Its antigen is not identified. Mismatch with germline at one junction end may stem from a read error.

The PCR used 60 Vbeta and 13 Jbeta primers. Profiled with immunoSEQ multiplex PCR; TCRdb holds only in-frame clones, not every one. Among under 90,000 clones listed, approximately 82% were seen once. The chain has TRBV27 and TRBJ2-7; 8 nucleotides match TRBD1. The TCR comes from a man in his forties in good health and CMV-seronegative. The sequenced sample consisted of PBMCs. CDR3 bases: TGTGTCAGCACCGACAGGGGTTGGGGCTCGTTCCCCTACGAGCAGTACTTC. Translation gives CVSTDRGWGSFPYEQYF.